This entry lists 27 T cell receptor beta chains sequenced from one sample in a study of blood T cell repertoires in COVID-19. The protocol was immunoSEQ multiplex PCR, while the TCRdb copy is restricted to in-frame clones and leaves out a portion. This table has tens of thousands of clones, just under 85% appearing once. Sequenced material: peripheral blood. These receptors originate from a man aged 55 to 70 with acute or convalescent COVID-19.

The V and J genes are TRBV4-2 and TRBJ1-6, with 9 bases aligning to TRBD1. The V and J ends lost 3 bases and 7 bases, in that order; junction bases with no gene match: 13. Per the germline V gene, CDR1 is LGHNA and CDR2 is YNFKEQ. The CDR3 contains 18 residues. This CDR3 is CASSQEPGQGPQNSPLHF. The CDR3 DNA reads as TGTGCCAGCAGCCAGGAACCGGGACAGGGACCCCAAAATTCACCCCTCCACTTT.

This chain connects TRBV5-1 to TRBJ2-7, with 11 bases aligning to TRBD1. The germline V gene has CDR1 SGHRS and CDR2 YFSETQ. The CDR3 totals 19 residues. V shed 0 bases and J 7 bases; nucleotides not matched to a gene: 18. The CDR3 is CASSLAGQGAALNLWEQYF. The CDR3 nucleotides are TGCGCCAGCAGCTTGGCCGGACAGGGGGCCGCCTTAAACCTCTGGGAGCAGTACTTC.

The chain couples TRBV30 to TRBJ2-3, with 9 bases identical to TRBD1. This CDR3 comprises 13 residues. Looked up from germline, CDR1 is GTSNPN and CDR2 is SVGIG (reference sequence). V lost 7 bases to trimming and J lost 5 bases; unmatched junction nucleotides: 7. CDR3 sequence reads: CALDRQGVDTQYF. The CDR3 nucleotides read TGTGCCTTAGATCGACAGGGGGTAGATACGCAGTATTTT.

This clone has more than one count but fewer than ten. The V and J genes are TRBV2 and TRBJ2-7; possibly TRBD2 for D (5 bases). V was shortened by 7 bases and J by 1 base, with 20 bases between the two germline ends. This CDR3 has 16 residues. The germline gives CDR1 SNHLY, CDR2 FYNNEI. CDR3 amino acids: CASNRDEGGLSYEQYF. The CDR3 nucleotides are TGTGCCAGCAATCGGGATGAAGGTGGTCTTTCCTACGAGCAGTACTTC.

The chain recombines TRBV5-4 with TRBJ1-1; 8 bases match TRBD1. CDR3 length equals 14 residues. CDR1 SGHNT and CDR2 YYREEE come from the germline V gene (reference sequence). After removal of 3 bases from V and 5 bases from J, the junction contained 6 bases not matched to a gene. CDR3 residues: CASSWGQEGTEAFF. CDR3 DNA sequence: TGTGCCAGCAGCTGGGGACAGGAAGGGACTGAAGCTTTCTTT. Combining the CDR3 with reference TRBV5-4 and TRBJ1-1 gives the whole variable domain ETGVTQSPTHLIKTRGQQVTLRCSSQSGHNTVSWYQQALGQGPQFIFQYYREEENGRGNFPPRFSGLQFPNYSSELNVNALELDDSALYLCASSWGQEGTEAFFGQGTRLTVV.

The chain links TRBV6-5 to TRBJ1-6; TRBD1 matches at 8 bases. After removal of 6 bases from V and 6 bases from J, the junction contained 7 bases not matched to a gene. The CDR3 has 15 amino acids. The germline V gene encodes CDR1 MNHEY and CDR2 SVGAGI. The CDR3 coding sequence is TGTGCCAGCAGAATTACAGGGGGGGGTAATTCACCCCTCCACTTT. Translation gives CASRITGGGNSPLHF.

The chain carries TRBV3-1 (or the pseudogene TRBV3-2) and TRBJ1-4, with 8 bases lining up with TRBD1. From germline, CDR1 is LGHDT and CDR2 YNNKEL (reference sequence). This CDR3 region has 15 residues. After removal of 2 bases from V and 8 bases from J, the junction contained 7 bases not matched to a gene. CDR3 DNA sequence: TGTGCCAGCAGCCAACCGGACAGGGATAGGGAAAAACTGTTTTTT. Translated, it gives CASSQPDRDREKLFF.

The DNA for the CDR3 is TGCGCCAGCAGCTGGGGGACAGCTGGATACGAGCAGTACTTC. This translates into CASSWGTAGYEQYF. The chain joins TRBV5-1 to TRBJ2-7, with 7 positions matching TRBD1. V shed 3 bases and J 4 bases; nucleotides not matched to a gene: 7. The CDR3 is made up of 14 amino acids. In germline, CDR1 is SGHRS, CDR2 YFSETQ.

This chain links TRBV30 with TRBJ1-1, with D perhaps matching TRBD1 (6 bases). The CDR3 runs to 15 residues. Germline V gene data show CDR1 as GTSNPN and CDR2 as SVGIG (reference sequence). Trimming cost V 3 bases and J 0 bases, with 14 bases left between them. The CDR3 DNA reads TGTGCCTGGAGGGGGGGGGCGGGTCTGAACACTGAAGCTTTCTTT. It specifies CAWRGGAGLNTEAFF.

This chain links TRBV27 with TRBJ1-6; tentatively, D is TRBD1 (6 bases). Germline-derived CDR1 and CDR2 are MNHEY and SMNVEV (reference sequence). V shed 6 bases and J shed 10 bases, with 22 bases lying between them. This CDR3 region has 16 residues. CDR3 coding DNA: TGTGCCAGCAGCATCCGTTGGGGCAGGGGAGACTCACCCCTCCACTTT. Its protein product is CASSIRWGRGDSPLHF.

The chain employs TRBV11-2 and TRBJ1-6; D remains unclear. Trimming stripped 4 bases from V and 9 bases from J, with 16 bases between. In germline, CDR1 is SGHAT, CDR2 FQNNGV. CDR3 length: 15 residues. This CDR3 is CASSWEGGSRSPLHF. CDR3 bases: TGTGCCAGCAGCTGGGAGGGTGGCTCTCGTTCACCCCTCCACTTT.

The chain carries TRBV6-5 and TRBJ2-7, with TRBD2 as a possible D gene (6 bases). V was pared by 7 bases and J by 2 bases, with 15 bases between. The CDR3 loop spans 14 amino acids. Germline-derived CDR1 and CDR2 are MNHEY and SVGAGI. CDR3 bases: TGTGCCAGCAAATCTGAGGCGGGGCCCTACGAGCAGTACTTC. Translating gives CASKSEAGPYEQYF.

The rearrangement links TRBV9 to TRBJ2-3; 10 bases fit TRBD2. The CDR3 loop spans 16 amino acids. Losses at the gene ends were 4 bases for V and 2 bases for J; bases not matched to a gene: 7. Germline CDR1 and CDR2: SGDLS and YYNGEE. CDR3 residues: CASSTFSGGYTDTQYF. The DNA of the CDR3 is TGTGCCAGCAGCACGTTTAGCGGGGGGTACACAGATACGCAGTATTTT.

V is TRBV7-7 and J is TRBJ2-5; possibly TRBD1 for D (5 bases). The CDR3 is 15 amino acids. Trimming shortened V by 3 bases and J by 0 bases, and 11 bases separated the two germline ends. CDR1 is SSHAT, CDR2 FNYEAQ, per germline (reference sequence). CDR3 bases: TGTGCCAGCAGCTTGGGGCCTGGGTACCAAGAGACCCAGTACTTC. Encoded protein: CASSLGPGYQETQYF.

The chain couples TRBV10-3 to TRBJ2-7, with D perhaps TRBD2 (6 bases). Trimming pared 3 bases from V and 3 bases from J, leaving 12 bases between. Per germline, CDR1 ENHRY and CDR2 SYGVKD. There are 14 residues in the CDR3. In DNA form, the CDR3 reads TGTGCCATCAGTGAACGACTAGGGGTCTACGAGCAGTACTTC. It is translated as CAISERLGVYEQYF.

The chain combines TRBV19 with TRBJ1-2; unclear D gene. The CDR3 contains 13 residues. CDR1 LNHDA and CDR2 SQIVND come from the germline V gene (reference sequence). V lost 7 bases, J lost 3 bases, and 12 bases lay in between. CDR3 loop: CASTPGGHYGYTF. Here the CDR3 DNA reads TGTGCCAGTACACCGGGAGGGCACTATGGCTACACCTTC. The entire variable domain, with the rest obtained from reference TRBV19 and TRBJ1-2, is as follows: DGGITQSPKYLFRKEGQNVTLSCEQNLNHDAMYWYRQDPGQGLRLIYYSQIVNDFQKGDIAEGYSVSREKKESFPLTVTSAQKNPTAFYLCASTPGGHYGYTFGSGTRLTVV.

The rearrangement joins TRBV7-9 to TRBJ2-7; 10 nucleotides match TRBD1. The CDR3 sequence is 17 residues long. Germline CDR1 reads SEHNR; CDR2 reads FQNEAQ (reference sequence). The ends lost 4 bases at V and 1 base at J; junction bases unmatched: 10. The DNA of the CDR3 is TGTGCCAGCAGCTCATTCCCGGGGACAGGGGTGTCCTACGAGCAGTACTTC. Protein product: CASSSFPGTGVSYEQYF.

The rearrangement links TRBV2 to TRBJ1-2; D remains unclear. CDR3 length: 15 amino acids. Per germline, CDR1 SNHLY and CDR2 FYNNEI. Trimming shortened V by 10 bases and J by 7 bases, and 25 bases separated the two germline ends. The CDR3, as DNA: TGTGCCACCCACCCCACCGGAGACCATCGGGGTGGCTACACCTTC. This codes for CATHPTGDHRGGYTF.

The rearrangement joins TRBV13 to TRBJ2-3, with 13 positions matching TRBD2. J gave up 0 bases and V 4 bases, and 4 bases lay outside the gene matches. This CDR3 is built from 17 residues. Germline CDR1 is PRHDT and CDR2 is FYEKMQ (reference sequence). The CDR3 loop is CASSSRLAGGSTDTQYF. The DNA for the CDR3 is TGTGCCAGCAGCTCCCGACTAGCGGGGGGCAGCACAGATACGCAGTATTTT.

The V call is TRBV5-8, the J call TRBJ2-7; 7 positions match TRBD1. Germline-derived CDR1 and CDR2 are SGHTS and YDEGEE. J lost 5 bases, V lost 10 bases, and 9 bases had no gene match. There are 12 residues in the CDR3. The DNA for the CDR3 is TGTGCCGGGAACAGGGGATTGGACGAGCAGTACTTC. Protein: CAGNRGLDEQYF. The complete variable domain, with remaining parts taken from reference TRBV5-8 and TRBJ2-7, reads EAGVTQSPTHLIKTRGQQATLRCSPISGHTSVYWYQQALGLGLQFLLWYDEGEERNRGNFPPRFSGRQFPNYSSELNVNALELEDSALYLCAGNRGLDEQYFGPGTRLTVT.

In this sample, this clone turned up once. V is TRBV24-1 and J is TRBJ2-2; D is perhaps TRBD1 (6 bases). CDR1 KGHDR and CDR2 SFDVKD come from the germline V gene. The CDR3 is made up of 16 amino acids. The V and J ends lost 7 bases and 1 base respectively, with 15 bases between them. The CDR3 region has the DNA TGTGCCACCAGCCCCAAGGACAGCGAGAACACCGGGGAGCTGTTTTTT. This encodes CATSPKDSENTGELFF.

The chain joins TRBV15 to TRBJ1-5; D gene unclear. The length of the CDR3 is 14 residues. With 1 base removed from V and 2 bases from J, the gap between germline ends came to 6 bases. Germline V gene lookup returns CDR1 LNHNV and CDR2 YYDKDF (reference sequence). This CDR3 is CATSRGRGNQPQHF. The CDR3 bases are TGTGCCACCAGCAGAGGGCGGGGCAATCAGCCCCAGCATTTT.

The chain has TRBV10-2 and TRBJ1-4, with D unclear. The CDR3 loop spans 16 amino acids. Germline V gives CDR1 WSHSY, CDR2 SAAADI. With 6 bases removed from V and 0 bases from J, the gap between germline ends came to 14 bases. The CDR3 DNA reads as TGCGCCAGCAGCGATTCCAGGATTGCAACTAATGAAAAACTGTTTTTT. Translated: CASSDSRIATNEKLFF.

On this clone: The same CDR3 also results from other DNA sequences found in this sample. The rearrangement joins TRBV6-6 to TRBJ1-3; D ambiguous. V was shortened by 5 bases and J by 3 bases, with 5 bases between the two germline ends. CDR3 length: 12 residues. Germline V lookup: CDR1 MNHNY, CDR2 SVGAGI (reference sequence). The CDR3: CASSPFGNTIYF. The CDR3 DNA reads TGTGCCAGCAGTCCATTTGGAAACACCATATATTTT.

The chain employs TRBV6-1 and TRBJ1-2, with TRBD1 as a possible D gene (6 bases). The V gene lost 3 bases and the J gene lost 0 bases, with 11 bases spanning the gap. The germline CDR1 and CDR2 sequences are MNHNS and SASEGT. The CDR3 sequence is 15 residues long. DNA of the CDR3: TGTGCCAGCAGTGACCCGACAGGCGCTAACTATGGCTACACCTTC. This gives the protein CASSDPTGANYGYTF.

The rearrangement uses TRBV7-8 and TRBJ1-1; D possibly corresponds to TRBD1 (6 bases). CDR3 length: 15 amino acids. Trimming shortened V by 0 bases and J by 4 bases, and 12 bases separated the two germline ends. The V gene's germline CDR1 is SGHVS and CDR2 FQNEAQ. The CDR3 nucleotides are TGTGCCAGCAGCTTAGCGCCACAGGGTGTCACTGAAGCTTTCTTT. Protein sequence: CASSLAPQGVTEAFF.

The chain has TRBV7-9 and TRBJ1-2; 7 nucleotides match TRBD1. J gave up 9 bases and V 4 bases, and 5 bases lay outside the gene matches. The germline V gene has CDR1 SEHNR and CDR2 FQNEAQ (reference sequence). This CDR3 comprises 12 residues. Here the CDR3 DNA reads TGTGCCAGCAGCTGGGACAGAGAGCGCTACACCTTC. It yields the protein CASSWDRERYTF.